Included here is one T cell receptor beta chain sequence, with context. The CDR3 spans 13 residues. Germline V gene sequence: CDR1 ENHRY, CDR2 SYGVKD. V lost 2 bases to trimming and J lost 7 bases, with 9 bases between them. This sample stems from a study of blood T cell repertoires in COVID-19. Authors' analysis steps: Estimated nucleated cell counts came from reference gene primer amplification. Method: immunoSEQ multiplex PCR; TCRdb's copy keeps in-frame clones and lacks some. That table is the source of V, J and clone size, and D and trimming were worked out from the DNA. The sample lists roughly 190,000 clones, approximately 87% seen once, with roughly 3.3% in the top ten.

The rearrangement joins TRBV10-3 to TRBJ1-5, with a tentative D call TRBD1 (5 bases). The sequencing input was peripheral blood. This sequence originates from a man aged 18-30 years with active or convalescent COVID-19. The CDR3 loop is CAISEGGNQPQHF. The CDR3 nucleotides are TGTGCCATCAGTGAGGGGGGGAACCAGCCCCAGCATTTT.